The 30 T cell receptor beta chains below all came from one sample that was sequenced in a study of breast tumors, draining lymph nodes, adjacent tissues. TCRdb analysed the multiplex PCR reads with MiXCR anew, one entry per CDR3 protein. The sample holds 15,000 to 20,000 distinct CDR3 sequences; 60% to 70% are singletons and the top ten take 15% to 25%. Sequenced: tumor-adjacent breast tissue. The receptors were sampled from a female donor with breast cancer. Some clones in this sample may be carry-over from other donors' samples.

This clonotype was counted a single time. This sequence joins TRBV13 and TRBJ2-1; 13 positions agree with TRBD2. V lost 2 bases, J lost 2 bases, and 15 bases stayed unmatched. Germline CDR1 and CDR2: PRHDT and FYEKMQ (reference sequence). This CDR3 has 21 residues. The CDR3 DNA sequence: TGTGCCAGCAGCTTACACGCCGCGACTAGCGGGGGGCCGAACGCCTACAATGAGCAGTTCTTC. Its translation: CASSLHAATSGGPNAYNEQFF.

This clonotype showed up just once. The chain recombines TRBV20-1 with TRBJ1-6; 7 nucleotides line up with TRBD1. Germline trimming cut 5 bases from V and 8 bases from J; bases unmatched to any gene: 6. Germline V gives CDR1 DFQATT, CDR2 SNEGSKA (reference sequence). The CDR3 runs to 13 residues. The CDR3 DNA sequence: TGCAGTGCTTACCCCCAGGGGGATTCACCCCTCCACTTT. This translates into CSAYPQGDSPLHF.

This chain connects TRBV7-9 to TRBJ2-1, with D perhaps matching TRBD2 (5 bases). The germline V and J ends were trimmed by 0 bases and 6 bases, with 6 bases remaining between them. The CDR3 totals 13 residues. Germline values: CDR1 SEHNR, CDR2 FQNEAQ (reference sequence). In nucleotides, the CDR3 is TGTGCCAGCAGCTTAGCCGGGATCAATGAGCAGTTCTTC. This codes for CASSLAGINEQFF.

This clonotype counts as medium-sized. The V and J genes are TRBV4-2 and TRBJ2-2, with 13 bases aligning to TRBD2. The CDR3 is 17 residues long. The trim removed 4 bases at V and 8 bases at J, leaving 10 bases unmatched. Germline assignment: CDR1 LGHNA and CDR2 YNFKEQ. CDR3 sequence: CASSRELAGGNGGELFF. In DNA, the CDR3 is TGTGCCAGCAGCCGGGAACTAGCGGGGGGGAATGGGGGGGAGCTGTTTTTT.

At least ten counts were recorded for this clonotype. One end of the junction is discordant with germline, which a read error may explain. This chain links TRBV7-6 with TRBJ1-1; tentative D call: TRBD1 (5 bases). The CDR3 consists of 14 residues. Germline CDR1 is SGHVS and CDR2 is FNYEAQ. CDR3 in amino acids: CASSSTLGPAEKIF. The CDR3 DNA reads TGTGCCAGCAGCTCCACCCTGGGACCTGCGGAAAAAATCTTT.

This clonotype came up many times. The V and J genes are TRBV28 and TRBJ2-3; TRBD1 matches at 8 bases. The germline V gene has CDR1 MDHEN and CDR2 SYDVKM. The CDR3 contains 14 residues. V lost 6 bases and J lost 2; bases outside the gene matches: 4. The DNA for the CDR3 is TGTGCCAGCAGCTCGGGACAGGACACAGATACGCAGTATTTT. This translates into CASSSGQDTDTQYF.

This chain links TRBV10-1 with TRBJ1-1, with D unresolved. Germline V CDR1 and CDR2: WNHNN, SYGVQD (reference sequence). The CDR3 sequence is 13 residues long. Between the trimmed V and J ends, which lost 0 bases and 4 bases, there was a span of 6 bases. For the CDR3, the DNA is TGCGCCAGCAGTGAGTCCCGGAGCACTGAAGCTTTCTTT. It is translated as CASSESRSTEAFF.

This clonotype is classed as medium-sized. This chain links TRBV6-1 with TRBJ2-5; 10 bases align to TRBD1. The V and J ends lost 1 base and 5 bases, in that order; junction bases with no gene match: 4. Germline V gives CDR1 MNHNS, CDR2 SASEGT. The CDR3 sequence is 15 residues long. The CDR3 bases are TGTGCCAGCAGTGAAGAGACAGGGGGCAGTGAGACCCAGTACTTC. Protein product: CASSEETGGSETQYF.

The rearrangement links TRBV20-1 to TRBJ2-7, with TRBD2 identical over 10 bases. Germline-derived CDR1 and CDR2 are DFQATT and SNEGSKA (reference sequence). V lost 2 bases, J lost 10 bases, and 8 bases stayed unmatched. The CDR3 is 13 amino acids. In DNA, the CDR3 is TGCAGTGCTAGATCGAAGCGGGGGGGCCCCCAGTACTTC. It translates to CSARSKRGGPQYF.

The chain has TRBV10-3 and TRBJ1-2; D gene ambiguous. Germline V lookup: CDR1 ENHRY, CDR2 SYGVKD. The CDR3 extends over 13 amino acids. Trimming left V 0 bases short and J 2 bases short, with 4 bases between. The CDR3 protein is CAISESGNYGYTF. In nucleotides, the CDR3 is TGTGCCATCAGTGAGTCGGGGAACTATGGCTACACCTTC.

This clonotype is deemed medium-sized (0.01 to 0.1%). The genes are TRBV11-2 and TRBJ2-7, with D possibly being TRBD2 (6 bases). The germline V gene encodes CDR1 SGHAT and CDR2 FQNNGV. The CDR3 is made up of 14 amino acids. Trimming took 5 bases from V and 3 from J, leaving 14 bases between them. The CDR3: CASSHYGSHYEQYF. CDR3 coding DNA: TGTGCCAGCAGCCATTACGGGAGCCACTACGAGCAGTACTTC.

The V gene is TRBV7-9, the J gene TRBJ1-2, with 9 bases that match TRBD1. The CDR3 runs 14 residues. V shed 4 bases, J shed 9 bases, and the junction held 9 bases outside the gene matches. The V gene's germline CDR1 is SEHNR and CDR2 FQNEAQ (reference sequence). CDR3 sequence (DNA): TGTGCCAGCAGCTCGCTGGGACAGGGCAGCAGCTACACCTTC. Amino acid sequence: CASSSLGQGSSYTF. Full variable domain (remainder filled in from reference TRBV7-9 and TRBJ1-2): DTGVSQNPRHKITKRGQNVTFRCDPISEHNRLYWYRQTLGQGPEFLTYFQNEAQLEKSRLLSDRFSAERPKGSFSTLEIQRTEQGDSAMYLCASSSLGQGSSYTFGSGTRLTVV.

The table lists this clonotype with a count of one. The conserved closing phenylalanine or tryptophan is absent in this CDR3, likely reflecting a read error. The limits of the CDR3 on the DNA are not certain, so only TCRdb's listed CDR3 is given. The rearrangement links TRBV15 to TRBJ2-7; whether TRBD1, the table's D call, matches the DNA was not checked. Germline CDR1 and CDR2: LNHNV and YYDKDF (reference sequence). Counting both end residues, the CDR3 totals 15 amino acids. The CDR3 reads CATSSLGTGGYEEDL.

V usage is TRBV5-1 and J usage is TRBJ1-2; perhaps TRBD1 as D (6 bases). Germline V CDR1 and CDR2: SGHRS, YFSETQ. The CDR3 is made up of 14 amino acids. V lost 5 bases and J 3 bases, leaving 14 bases between the germline ends. CDR3 DNA sequence: TGCGCCAGCAGTGTGATTGCAGGGGACTATGGCTACACCTTC. Translation gives CASSVIAGDYGYTF.

Written as DNA, the CDR3 is TGCAGTGCTAGTCGCAGGGGGACTTACAATGAGCAGTTCTTC. Amino acids: CSASRRGTYNEQFF. The rearrangement links TRBV20-1 to TRBJ2-1; possibly TRBD1 for D (7 bases). V was trimmed by 3 bases and J by 4 bases, leaving 13 bases between them. CDR3 length: 14 residues. Per germline, CDR1 DFQATT and CDR2 SNEGSKA (reference sequence).

Remarks on this clonotype: The CDR3 end shows no conserved phenylalanine or tryptophan, and so a read error is likely. The rearrangement links TRBV14 to TRBJ1-2; no clear D gene. CDR1 is SGHDN and CDR2 is FVKESK in the germline V gene. The CDR3 has 16 amino acids. V was shortened by 1 base and J by 2 bases, with 14 bases between the two germline ends. The CDR3 DNA reads as TGTGCCAGCAGCCAAGGGAGACACGACGGAAACTATGGCTACACCTAC. Translation: CASSQGRHDGNYGYTY.

This sequence joins TRBV2 and TRBJ2-7; D remains unclear. V shed 6 bases and J shed 3 bases, with 18 bases lying between them. The length of the CDR3 is 15 residues. CDR1 and CDR2 from the germline V gene are SNHLY and FYNNEI. The CDR3 region has the DNA TGTGCCAGCAGACTCAAACCGGGCCCAAACTACGAGCAGTACTTC. This gives the protein CASRLKPGPNYEQYF. The full variable domain, completed using reference TRBV2 and TRBJ2-7, is EPEVTQTPSHQVTQMGQEVILRCVPISNHLYFYWYRQILGQKVEFLVSFYNNEISEKSEIFDDQFSVERPDGSNFTLKIRSTKLEDSAMYFCASRLKPGPNYEQYFGPGTRLTVT.

This clonotype is labeled medium-sized (0.01 to 0.1%). V usage is TRBV9 and J usage is TRBJ1-5; the match to TRBD1 covers 8 bases. The CDR3 has 16 residues. Unmatched junction bases numbered 9, after V lost 4 bases and J lost 3 bases. CDR1 is SGDLS and CDR2 is YYNGEE in the germline V gene. CDR3 amino acids: CASSQGGQGANQPQHF. DNA for the CDR3: TGTGCCAGCAGCCAGGGGGGGCAGGGGGCCAATCAGCCCCAGCATTTT.

V is TRBV24-1 and J is TRBJ2-3; tentatively, D is TRBD1 (6 bases). The V gene lost 5 bases and the J gene lost 2 bases, with 16 bases spanning the gap. Germline assignment: CDR1 KGHDR and CDR2 SFDVKD. This CDR3 comprises 16 residues. The CDR3 spells CATSASRGGPTDTQYF. Written as DNA, the CDR3 is TGTGCCACCAGTGCGTCAAGAGGGGGTCCCACAGATACGCAGTATTTT.

This rearrangement joins TRBV20-1 to TRBJ2-2, with 9 bases that match TRBD1. CDR1 is DFQATT, CDR2 SNEGSKA, per germline (reference sequence). The CDR3 runs to 15 residues. Losses at the gene ends were 4 bases for V and 3 bases for J; bases not matched to a gene: 6. The DNA for the CDR3 is TGCAGTGCTATGGACAGGGGAGCGGACACCGGGGAGCTGTTTTTT. It specifies CSAMDRGADTGELFF.

V and J are TRBV2 and TRBJ1-5, with D tentatively TRBD1 (6 bases). V was trimmed by 6 bases and J by 5 bases, leaving 11 bases between them. Germline lookup yields CDR1 SNHLY and CDR2 FYNNEI. The CDR3 loop spans 13 amino acids. CDR3 sequence reads: CASSSDSYQPQHF. The CDR3 coding sequence is TGTGCCAGCAGCTCGGACAGTTATCAGCCCCAGCATTTT. The entire variable domain, with the rest obtained from reference TRBV2 and TRBJ1-5, is as follows: EPEVTQTPSHQVTQMGQEVILRCVPISNHLYFYWYRQILGQKVEFLVSFYNNEISEKSEIFDDQFSVERPDGSNFTLKIRSTKLEDSAMYFCASSSDSYQPQHFGDGTRLSIL.

This clonotype was found many times. This chain uses TRBV28 with TRBJ1-2; D perhaps matches TRBD1 (5 bases). V lost 4 bases and J 6 bases, leaving 12 bases between the germline ends. The CDR3 extends over 13 amino acids. Germline CDR1 is MDHEN and CDR2 is SYDVKM. CDR3 sequence (DNA): TGTGCCAGCAGTTCCTCAGGGAGGGATGGCTACACCTTC. This sequence encodes CASSSSGRDGYTF.

This chain connects TRBV4-1 to TRBJ1-2; D perhaps matches TRBD1 (6 bases). This CDR3 spans 17 amino acids. V was pared by 4 bases and J by 6 bases, with 24 bases between. Germline values: CDR1 MGHRA, CDR2 YSYEKL. DNA for the CDR3: TGCGCCAGCAGCCGAGCAGGGGTGGTTCTGGGATGGAATGGCTACACCTTC. This translates into CASSRAGVVLGWNGYTF.

V usage is TRBV10-3 and J usage is TRBJ1-5, with 9 bases that match TRBD1. Per the germline V gene, CDR1 is ENHRY and CDR2 is SYGVKD. The CDR3 is made up of 17 amino acids. Germline trimming cut 6 bases from V and 0 bases from J; bases unmatched to any gene: 9. DNA for the CDR3: TGTGCCATCAGCCCCGTCGACAGGGGGTATAGCAATCAGCCCCAGCATTTT. It codes for CAISPVDRGYSNQPQHF.

Turning to this clonotype: This sequence may be a read error, since a much larger clone differs from it by one base. The chain links TRBV11-1 to TRBJ2-3; D gene uncertain. The CDR3 runs to 16 residues. Trimming cost V 5 bases and J 0 bases, with 15 bases left between them. Germline CDR1 is SGHAT and CDR2 is FQDESV (reference sequence). The CDR3: CASSPRNLASTDTQYF. CDR3 DNA sequence: TGTGCCAGCAGCCCACGCAATCTCGCCAGCACAGATACGCAGTATTTT.

This clonotype was observed a handful of times. The chain combines TRBV29-1 with TRBJ2-1; 9 positions agree with TRBD1. V gave up 7 bases and J gave up 7 bases; unmatched junction bases: 5. Germline assignment: CDR1 SQVTM and CDR2 ANQGSEA. This CDR3 contains 12 residues. CDR3 in amino acids: CSARGQGNEQFF. The CDR3 DNA is TGCAGCGCTAGGGGACAGGGAAATGAGCAGTTCTTC.

This clonotype is classed as medium-sized. The V gene is TRBV7-3, the J gene TRBJ2-2; the match to TRBD1 covers 8 bases. Germline values: CDR1 SGHTA, CDR2 FQGTGA. After removal of 5 bases from V and 4 bases from J, the junction contained 6 bases not matched to a gene. The CDR3 contains 15 residues. The CDR3 bases are TGTGCCAGCAGCCCAGGGGGCGCGGGCACCGGGGAGCTGTTTTTT. Translating it yields CASSPGGAGTGELFF. The whole variable domain, remainder taken from reference TRBV7-3 and TRBJ2-2, is GAGVSQTPSNKVTEKGKYVELRCDPISGHTALYWYRQSLGQGPEFLIYFQGTGAADDSGLPNDRFFAVRPEGSVSTLKIQRTERGDSAVYLCASSPGGAGTGELFFGEGSRLTVL.

This clonotype was detected many times. This chain links TRBV9 with TRBJ1-1; D ambiguous. Looked up from germline, CDR1 is SGDLS and CDR2 is YYNGEE. The CDR3 contains 14 residues. Trimming stripped 3 bases from V and 2 bases from J, with 11 bases between. For the CDR3, the DNA is TGTGCCAGCAGCGCCGACTATTTTAACACTGAAGCTTTCTTT. Translation: CASSADYFNTEAFF.

This clonotype was detected many times. V and J are TRBV19 and TRBJ1-1, with unresolved D. V was clipped by 5 bases and J by 0 bases, with 7 bases between them. The CDR3 extends over 13 amino acids. CDR1 is LNHDA and CDR2 is SQIVND in the germline V gene (reference sequence). The DNA of the CDR3 is TGTGCCAGTAGTCCAACAGTGAACACTGAAGCTTTCTTT. It translates to CASSPTVNTEAFF.

This sequence joins TRBV7-8 and TRBJ2-3; D uncertain. CDR1 is SGHVS, CDR2 FQNEAQ, per germline. V shed 5 bases and J shed 5 bases, with 8 bases lying between them. The CDR3 runs to 12 residues. As DNA, the CDR3 is TGTGCCAGCAGCATCAGAGGAGATACGCAGTATTTT. As protein: CASSIRGDTQYF.